Below, one TCR beta chain is given with its context. This clonotype was observed a handful of times. Its specific antigen is unknown. There are no base qualities to consult, and no much larger clone falls within one base. The library relied on 5' RACE. Instrument used: Illumina HiSeq 2500. A second PCR of about 6 to 12 cycles was run with a J-beta primer mix and a sample-barcoded 5' primer. Each TCR beta cDNA molecule received a unique molecular identifier from a template-switch 5' adaptor carrying 12 random nucleotides. Each sample yielded at least 2.5 million CDR3-containing paired-end reads. First-strand cDNA synthesis was performed from all RNA using the Mint cDNA synthesis kit, with priming by a TRBC-specific oligonucleotide. After uracil-DNA glycosylase treatment, a first 18-cycle PCR used universal primers M1SS and BC2_uni_R on all cDNA. Per the source publication's procedure: Normalization of each sample was performed by random selection of 1 million high-quality reads, each carrying a distinct molecular identifier. Instead of being binned into consensus sequences, reads with shared molecular identifiers were discarded. MiTCR, with a Q25 quality threshold and the strictest error-elimination algorithm, was used for CDR3 identification, clonotype clustering and error correction. A nonparametric unseen species model using Euler transformation provided a lower-bound estimate of total TCR beta diversity. TCRdb passed the public sequencing reads through fastp at Q25 and MiXCR, retaining productive beta sequences. Every entry covers one CDR3 protein and lists the most common genes and DNA from its rows. These V and J calls originate from TCRdb's pipeline instead of the authors' own analysis. Here the sample has some 1.7 million distinct CDR3 sequences; 25% to 30% occur a single time. Around 7.7% of the sample is taken by the ten largest.

This specimen belongs to a study of blood T cells in healthy people across ages (dated by TCRdb to 2014 to 2015). Study-level background: In model experiments, template switching captured roughly one uniquely barcoded TCR beta cDNA molecule for every two T cells. The study analyzed two additional independent replicas of 1 million unique cDNA reads from the same blood draw for two donors, one aged 18 to 30 and one aged 80 or older. The donors were split into four age groups: young (average 16 years), middle-aged (around 37), aged (more than 55) and long-lived (approximately 89). To avoid experimental bias, donors of different ages were randomly spread across the sequencing lanes. Using deep sequencing normalized with unique cDNA molecular identifiers, the study measured how TCR beta repertoire diversity changes with age. What the work shows at the level of the full study, not this receptor alone: A strong correlation was found between observed TCR beta diversity and the percentage of naive T cells measured by flow cytometry. Observed TCR beta diversity per million T cells fell roughly linearly with age, and a significant reduction was already apparent by age roughly 40. Bulk unsorted PBMC profiling prevented conclusive comparison of naive and antigen-experienced compartments. Estimates of total diversity based on one million sequenced T cells were considered lower bounds and underestimates. Donor CMV infection status was unknown, potentially confounding age-related changes in expanded clonotypes. Compared with the aged group, the long-lived group had more naive CD4+ T cells, fewer expanded clones and increased TCR diversity, suggesting age selection.

For CDR1 and CDR2, the germline V gene lists SQVTM and ANQGSEA. Counted from cysteine to phenylalanine, this CDR3 has 14 amino acids. Only the CDR3 DNA is retained, 42 bases long and in frame from the first base. A distance of 19 bases separates the germline ends of V and J, which lose 7 bases and 6 bases respectively. Systemically healthy Caucasian individuals from Russia, some 36 in total and aged about 6 to 90 years, were included as donors. Around 9.7 milliliters of peripheral blood were collected from each donor into EDTA-treated Vacutainer tubes. Ficoll-Paque density-gradient centrifugation was used to isolate PBMCs, with at least 7 million obtained per sample. Total RNA was extracted from PBMCs with Trizol reagent, with at least 6 micrograms obtained per sample. The percentages of naive CD45RAhigh/CD27high T cells were determined by flow cytometry on a PBMC aliquot from every donor.

The TCR was taken from a woman in her twenties or thirties in good health. Rearrangement joined TRBV29-1 to TRBJ1-5; the D gene cannot be resolved reliably. The sequenced material came from blood. CDR3 sequence: CSAIDALEGQPQHF. The DNA reads as follows: TGCAGCGCGATAGACGCCCTGGAGGGTCAGCCCCAGCATTTT.